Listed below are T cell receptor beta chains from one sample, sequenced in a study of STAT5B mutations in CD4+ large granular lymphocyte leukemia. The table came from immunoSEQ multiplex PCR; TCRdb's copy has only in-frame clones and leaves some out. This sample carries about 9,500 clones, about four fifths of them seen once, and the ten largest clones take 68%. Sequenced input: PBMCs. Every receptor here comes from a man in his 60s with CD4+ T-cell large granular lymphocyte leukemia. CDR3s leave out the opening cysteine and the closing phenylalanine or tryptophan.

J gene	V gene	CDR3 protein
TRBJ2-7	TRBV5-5	ASSSSLAGETYEQY
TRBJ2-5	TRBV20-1	SAGLSTQQY
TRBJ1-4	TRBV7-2	ASSLGRSTNEKLF
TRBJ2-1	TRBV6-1	ASSEGGRGHL
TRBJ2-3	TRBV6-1	ASSVNRATDTQY
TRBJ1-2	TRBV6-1	ASSELSDRVHHYGYT
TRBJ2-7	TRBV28	ASSFYPTPGRGSYEQY
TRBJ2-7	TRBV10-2	ASSPTGTQGEQY
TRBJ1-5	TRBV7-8	ASSWTGDSNQPQH
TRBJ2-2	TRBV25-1	ASESLTGELF
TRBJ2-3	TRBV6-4	ASSEGGSGKDTQY
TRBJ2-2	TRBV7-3	ATHPGTRGTGELF
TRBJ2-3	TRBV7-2	ASSLAGADTQY
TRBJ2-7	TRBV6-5	ASSYNRGPGYEQY
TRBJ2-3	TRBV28	ASSSPGDRDTDTQY
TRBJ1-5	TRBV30	AWSANRVRQPQH
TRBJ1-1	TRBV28	ASSLQDRQAF
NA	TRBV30	ARRGGSDYEQY
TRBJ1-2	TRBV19	ASSIGRQGYT
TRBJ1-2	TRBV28	ASRNRDPNYGYT
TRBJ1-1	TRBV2	ATQGASTEAF
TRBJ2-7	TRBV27	ASSLSGGSSYEQY
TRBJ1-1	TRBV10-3	AIRGNTEAF
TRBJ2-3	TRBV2	ASSAPSGRAGTDTQY